This TCR beta chain is from a study of shared clonotypes between healthy human individuals (dated by TCRdb to 2018 to 2020). Notes on the research overall: The cohort included a few men and two women between 18 and 49 years of age. For each donor, CD4 naive and CD4 memory were each given three plates, CD8 naive was given two plates, and CD8 memory was given one plate. Blood TCR repertoires of about 5 healthy adults were deeply sequenced to estimate repertoire size and the extent of clonotype sharing between individuals. Different laboratories and diverse techniques were used to prepare libraries and sequence TCR repertoires, to increase sequencing depth and limit assay-specific biases. Between about 0.85 and 8.9 billion PBMCs per donor were obtained by leukapheresis.

With respect to this clone: The antigen it recognizes is unknown. Base qualities are not recorded, but no much larger clone differs from it by a single base.

Using the deep immunoSEQ assay, multiplex PCR amplified TCR CDR3 regions from genomic DNA. Extracted genomic DNA from each cell subset was distributed evenly across all wells of several immunoSEQ 96-well plates, and each plate was treated as a replicate. Each replicate PCR for sorted subsets received about 200 ng genomic DNA, equal to about 29,000 T cell genomes. Purified libraries were measured with a Qubit 3.0 fluorometer, size-checked on a Bioanalyzer 2100, and measured again with the KAPA Library Quantification kit. Each immunoSEQ 96-well plate was sequenced on its own single-read 150-cycle Illumina NextSeq 550 flow cell. As for the original processing: Because only junctional sequences without quality scores were contained in the immunoSEQ output, filtering matching that applied to full-length reads could not be performed. To assign V/J genes and CDR3, sequences were annotated using PyIR, a Python wrapper for IgBLAST v1.9, with IMGT germline references. Any read was removed if the V/J assignment was weak (E-value above 1e-6), the CDR3 was missing, or the read contained stop codons, out-of-frame junctions, or ambiguous translated residues. A V3J clonotype was defined by an identical inferred V gene, J gene, and CDR3 amino acid sequence. To compute the percentage overlap between repertoires, the number of shared unique clonotypes was divided by the size of the smaller repertoire. Three approaches were used to assess repertoire richness: RTK rarefaction, the Chao1 estimator, and Recon v2.1 estimates of unobserved clonotypes. Generation probabilities for all TCRbeta clonotypes obtained by the gDNA method from a handful of donors were computed using OLGA. TCRdb took over this immuneACCESS table, retaining in-frame rearrangements with V and J assigned. Such tables are incomplete; in checked studies, under half of the missing clones stem from an unresolved V gene, and the remainder is unexplained. The DNA was the basis for D and trimming; V, J and clone size are from that table. The sample table lists about a million clones, 60% to 80% of them with a count of one. The ten largest make up 0.89% of the sample.

The donors were healthy, HIV-negative adults who had no recently reported acute infections or vaccinations. Only Caucasian adults living in Nashville, Tennessee, USA were represented among the donors. CD4+ T cells were enriched through magnetic negative selection, after which naive cells were positively selected on CD45RA and the remaining negative fraction served as the memory subset. After blood collection by leukapheresis, PBMCs were isolated using Ficoll-Histopaque density gradient centrifugation and then cryopreserved in the vapor phase of liquid nitrogen. Purity and quantity of every magnetically sorted T cell population were checked by analytical flow cytometry. Genomic DNA was isolated from each sorted fraction and quantified by UV absorbance on a Nanodrop 2000c. Relative to germline, V is 2 bases shorter and J is 6 bases shorter, with 19 bases between their ends. Measured from the cysteine to the phenylalanine, the CDR3 is 16 residues long. The CDR3 DNA has 48 bases and is translated from base 1. According to the germline V gene, CDR1 reads MDHEN and CDR2 reads SYDVKM.

The study at large found these results: Sampling was restricted to blood, and TCR repertoires in tissues likely differ from the TCR repertoires found in blood. Sharing across several donors was observed for around 5% of naive CD4, over 3% of naive CD8, 2.3% of memory CD4, and around 0.44% of memory CD8 clonotypes. Incomplete sequencing was indicated by rarefaction of sorted-subset datasets, despite the large sequencing depth. Because the study included only a small number of donors, the genetic and exposure-history diversity represented was limited. Naive subsets generally had larger estimated clonotype richness than memory subsets did. Compared with non-shared clonotypes, clonotypes shared by all four sorted-subset donors had higher generation probabilities. Pairwise subsampling indicated that sequencing depth was expected to affect the degree of clonotype sharing among donors.

The sequenced material came from memory CD4+ T cells from PBMCs. In the paper's terms, the cell subset or site label means: CD45RA-negative fraction. This clonotype was sampled from a man aged 18 to 35 in good health. Some clones in this sample may be carry-over from other donors' samples. The chain employs TRBV28 and TRBJ1-1; the best D guess is TRBD1, with 5 bases matching. The CDR3 amino acid sequence is: CASSLAGTSRGPEAFF. The nucleotide sequence is given as TGTGCCAGCAGTTTAGCGGGGACCTCACGGGGCCCTGAAGCTTTCTTT.